Sequencing of this T cell receptor (beta chain) was carried out in a study of cytomegalovirus exposure and HLA in healthy donors. General observations from the study: The listing of roughly 160 TCR beta chains classed them as cytomegalovirus-associated. A later analysis reportedly found fewer N-insertions in an Asian-associated ancestry cluster than the roughly 670-donor mean. A previous analysis found most TCR beta V segments productive roughly 87% or roughly 30% of the time.

On this clone itself: Its antigen is unknown.

Researchers ran the PCR with 60 Vbeta and 13 Jbeta primers. Generated by immunoSEQ multiplex PCR, the TCRdb table keeps only in-frame clones and is missing some. Of about 97,000 clones in the sample, 75% are singletons; the top ten hold less than 11%. The CDR3 runs to 15 residues. The germline gives CDR1 SGHVS, CDR2 FNYEAQ. With 5 bases removed from V and 1 base from J, the gap between germline ends came to 11 bases. The chain joins TRBV7-6 to TRBJ2-2; D is unclear. This clonotype was obtained from a man between 50 and 59 years old in good health and CMV-seronegative. Sequenced material: PBMCs. The DNA for the CDR3 is TGTGCCAGCAGCACCCGAAGAGGGAACACCGGGGAGCTGTTTTTT. Translating gives CASSTRRGNTGELFF.